This TCR beta chain was captured in a study of T-cell reconstitution after alpha-beta-depleted transplantation in children. V dropped 1 base and J dropped 3 bases, with 10 bases sitting between them. CDR1 SGHTA and CDR2 FQGNSA come from the germline V gene. This CDR3 comprises 15 residues. Preparing the TCRbeta library involved the use of unique molecular identifiers. Each CDR3 protein gets one entry after TCRdb re-called the PCR reads with MiXCR. The sample consists of 150,000 to 200,000 distinct CDR3 sequences, approximately 15% of them appearing once. Many counts were recorded for this clonotype. The starting material was PBMCs from the stem cell graft donor, obtained from the stem cell graft. The rearrangement links TRBV7-2 to TRBJ1-3; D not certain. This receptor was obtained from a human donor who donated a stem cell graft to a child with acute lymphoblastic leukemia. This CDR3 reads CASSLGPSYGNTIYF. CDR3 bases: TGTGCCAGCAGCTTAGGCCCGAGCTATGGAAACACCATATATTTT.